The clone carrying this TCR beta chain was seen only a few times. The antigen is not known. Through a sample-barcoded 5' primer and a J-beta primer mix, a second PCR was run for roughly 7 to 11 cycles. One entry per CDR3 protein, called by TCRdb with MiXCR from the 5' RACE reads. The sample yields some 920,000 distinct CDR3 sequences, 45% to 60% seen once. The CDR3 consists of 16 residues. Unmatched junction bases numbered 12, after V lost 10 bases and J lost 1 base. Germline CDR1 reads ENHRY; CDR2 reads SYGVKD. Each sample yielded at least 6 million isolated PBMCs. This sample stems from a study of blood T cells in healthy people across ages. Study results and caveats: Across samples, TCR beta diversity tracked strongly with naive T cell percentage. PBMC samples, being unsorted, prevented any conclusive comparison of naive and antigen-experienced cells.

The origin of this receptor is a woman aged 55-69 years in good health. The J gene is TRBJ2-7, the V gene TRBV10-3, with 11 bases aligning to TRBD2. The sequenced sample consisted of blood. CDR3 DNA sequence: TGTGCCACGGGAAGCGTTCTAGCGGGAGGTTCCTACGAGCAGTACTTC. This sequence encodes CATGSVLAGGSYEQYF.